The clone carrying this TCR beta chain was observed at least ten times. This record belongs to a study of T cells in Graves' hyperthyroidism and ophthalmopathy. Background on the study: The initial diagnosis was the point when peripheral blood was collected, ahead of any treatment.

The source of the PBMCs was 10 ml of fresh peripheral blood. Amplified regions were TCR beta CDR3 sequences from RNA transcripts. The TCR CDR3 first-round RT-PCR relied on the HTBI primer set. TCRdb fed the multiplex PCR reads into MiXCR, producing one record per CDR3 protein. This table holds about 400,000 distinct CDR3 sequences, about 15% found once. Trimming took off 5 bases at V and 1 base at J, with 11 bases between the two ends. Per germline, CDR1 MDHEN and CDR2 SYDVKM. CDR3 length: 14 amino acids. V and J are TRBV28 and TRBJ1-1; tentatively, D is TRBD1 (5 bases). The sequencing sample was made of blood. The TCR comes from a young woman with Graves' hyperthyroidism. The chain's CDR3 is CASSTAGGNTEAFF. CDR3 DNA sequence: TGTGCCAGCAGTACCGCGGGGGGGAACACTGAAGCTTTCTTT.